One TCR beta chain is described in this entry. What this receptor recognizes is not known. There are no base qualities to consult, and no much larger clone falls within one base. The sample is drawn from a study of blood T cell repertoires in COVID-19 (TCRdb year 2020). For context, the study as a whole: Collaborator samples came from the United States, Italy and Spain and covered acute and convalescent phases of COVID-19. Samples were obtained from the ongoing ImmuneRACE study (first 160 participants) and from about 1,300 subjects provided by 6 global collaborators. The prospective study material was composed of cDNA or gDNA derived from T cells, B-cell-depleted T cells, or PBMCs. The sample metadata nearly always contained a de-identified subject ID, COVID-19 status, age in years and sex. Deeply sampled blood TCRbeta repertoires from subjects exposed to, actively infected with, or recovered from COVID-19 were included in the dataset. Where available, HLA class I and class II types were obtained from metadata supplied by the sample provider rather than from assay-based typing. The repertoires were released in a freely available public database meant as a resource for research on the immune response to SARS-CoV-2.

TCRbeta CDR3 regions were amplified from genomic DNA using the immunoSEQ Assay, a bias-controlled multiplex PCR. As for the authors' bioinformatics: The number of nucleated cells in each sample was estimated by amplification of reference gene primers within the assay. To quantify the absolute abundance of each unique TCRbeta CDR3 rearrangement, sequence reads were collapsed and filtered. For each sample, productive Simpson clonality was calculated as the square root of Simpson's diversity index across productive rearrangements. Entries here come from immuneACCESS through TCRdb and include only in-frame sequences with V and J called. Some clones fail to appear in such tables; in the studies checked, an unresolved V gene covers under half of the shortfall, and the cause of the remainder is unknown. V and J calls and clone size come straight from that table; D and trimming were deduced from the DNA. This sample is represented by around 450,000 clones; around 87% of them were singletons. The ten largest clones represent about 0.65% of the sample.

Enrolling through a virtual design, the prospective study's participants ranged in age from roughly 18 to 89 years and lived across roughly 24 United States geographic areas. To assign participants to cohorts, the prospective study relied on clinical history that participants themselves reported in a screening survey and a study questionnaire. Recovered participants in ImmuneRACE Cohort 3 were defined by two consecutive negative NP/OP PCR tests, clearance by a healthcare professional, or resolution of symptoms. Each participant in the prospective study had whole blood, serum and a nasopharyngeal or oropharyngeal swab collected by mobile phlebotomists. Over a roughly 2-month period, participants in the prospective study had the option of providing additional blood draws and questionnaires. Blood samples from the prospective study were shipped frozen or at room temperature prior to DNA extraction.

V is pared back by 3 bases and J by 1 base, with 15 bases lying between the germline termini. Spanning cysteine to phenylalanine, the CDR3 consists of 15 amino acids. The read is trimmed to its CDR3 DNA, 45 bases read in frame from base 1. CDR1 DFQATT and CDR2 SNEGSKA are derived from the germline V gene (reference sequence). The investigation overall reported the following: Clinical and demographic metadata were provided uncurated, with the amount varying by source and participant.

The sequenced material came from PBMCs or T cells enriched from blood (not recorded which). The chain joins TRBV20-1 to TRBJ1-1; the D gene remains uncertain. The origin of this receptor is a woman younger than 30 who had recovered from COVID-19. The CDR3 protein is CSASGSNGRNTEAFF. The sequenced DNA is TGCAGTGCTAGTGGTTCCAACGGGAGGAACACTGAAGCTTTCTTT.